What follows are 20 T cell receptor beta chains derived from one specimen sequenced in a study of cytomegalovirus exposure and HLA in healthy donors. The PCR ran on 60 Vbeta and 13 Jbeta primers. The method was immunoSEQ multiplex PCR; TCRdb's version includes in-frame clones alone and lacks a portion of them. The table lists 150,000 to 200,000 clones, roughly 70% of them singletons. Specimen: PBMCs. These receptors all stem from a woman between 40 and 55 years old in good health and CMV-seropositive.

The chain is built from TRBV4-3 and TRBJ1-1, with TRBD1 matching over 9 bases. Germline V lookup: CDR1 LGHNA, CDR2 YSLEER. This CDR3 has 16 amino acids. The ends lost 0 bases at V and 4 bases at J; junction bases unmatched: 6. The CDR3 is CASSQDLLGQGTEAFF. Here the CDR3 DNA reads TGCGCCAGCAGCCAAGATCTATTGGGACAGGGCACTGAAGCTTTCTTT.

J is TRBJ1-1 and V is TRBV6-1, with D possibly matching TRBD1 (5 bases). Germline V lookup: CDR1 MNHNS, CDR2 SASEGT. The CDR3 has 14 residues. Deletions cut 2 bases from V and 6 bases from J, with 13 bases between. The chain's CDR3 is CASSETLGGAEAFF. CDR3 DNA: TGTGCCAGCAGTGAAACCCTTGGGGGGGCTGAAGCTTTCTTT.

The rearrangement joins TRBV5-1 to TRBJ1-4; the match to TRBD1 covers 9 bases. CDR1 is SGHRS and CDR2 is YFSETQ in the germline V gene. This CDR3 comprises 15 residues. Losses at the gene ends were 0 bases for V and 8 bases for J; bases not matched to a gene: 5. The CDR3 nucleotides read TGCGCCAGCAGCTTGGCCGGGACAGGGTCGGAAAAACTGTTTTTT. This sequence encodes CASSLAGTGSEKLFF.

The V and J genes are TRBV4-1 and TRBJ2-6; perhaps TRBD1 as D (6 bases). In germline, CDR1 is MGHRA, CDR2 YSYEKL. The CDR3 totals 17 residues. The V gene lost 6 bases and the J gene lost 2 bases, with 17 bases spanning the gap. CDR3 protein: CASRSGTTRTGANVLTF. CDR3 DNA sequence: TGCGCCAGCAGATCCGGGACAACTCGAACTGGGGCCAACGTCCTGACTTTC.

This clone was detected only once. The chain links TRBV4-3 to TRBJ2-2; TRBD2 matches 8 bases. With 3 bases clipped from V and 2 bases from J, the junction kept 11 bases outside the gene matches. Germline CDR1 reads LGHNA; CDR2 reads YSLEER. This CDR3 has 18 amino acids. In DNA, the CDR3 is TGCGCCAGCAGCCACCAGGGCTCCGGGACTAGTAACACCGGGGAGCTGTTTTTT. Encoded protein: CASSHQGSGTSNTGELFF.

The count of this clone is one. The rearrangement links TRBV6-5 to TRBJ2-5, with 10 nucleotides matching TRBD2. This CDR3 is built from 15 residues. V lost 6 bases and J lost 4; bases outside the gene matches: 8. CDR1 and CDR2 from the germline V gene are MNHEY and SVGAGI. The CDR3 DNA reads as TGTGCCAGCAGCTCTCCGGGACTAGCGACAGAGACCCAGTACTTC. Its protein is CASSSPGLATETQYF.

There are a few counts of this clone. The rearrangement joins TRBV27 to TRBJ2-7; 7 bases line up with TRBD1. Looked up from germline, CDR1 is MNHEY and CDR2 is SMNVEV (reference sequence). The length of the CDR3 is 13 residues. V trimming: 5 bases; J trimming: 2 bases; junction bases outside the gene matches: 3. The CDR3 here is CASSATGPYEQYF. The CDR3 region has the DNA TGTGCCAGCAGTGCGACAGGGCCCTACGAGCAGTACTTC.

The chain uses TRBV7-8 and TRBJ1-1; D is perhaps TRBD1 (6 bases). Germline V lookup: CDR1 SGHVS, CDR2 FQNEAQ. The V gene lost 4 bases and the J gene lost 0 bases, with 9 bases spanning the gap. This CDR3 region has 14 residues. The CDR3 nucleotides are TGTGCCAGCAGCTCCAGGGGTATGAACACTGAAGCTTTCTTT. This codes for CASSSRGMNTEAFF.

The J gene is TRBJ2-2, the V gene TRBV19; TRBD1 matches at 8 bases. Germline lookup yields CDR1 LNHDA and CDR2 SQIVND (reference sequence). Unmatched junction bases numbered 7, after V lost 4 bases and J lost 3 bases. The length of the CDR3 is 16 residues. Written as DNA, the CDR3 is TGTGCCAGTAGTACTACCGGGACAGGTGACACCGGGGAGCTGTTTTTT. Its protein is CASSTTGTGDTGELFF.

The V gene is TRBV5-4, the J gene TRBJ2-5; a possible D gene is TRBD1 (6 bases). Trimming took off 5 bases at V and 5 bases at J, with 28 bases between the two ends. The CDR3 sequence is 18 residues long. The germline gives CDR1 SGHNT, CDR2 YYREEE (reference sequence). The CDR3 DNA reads TGTGCCAGCAGTCGACCAACCCCGACAGGCAATAGGCGGGAGACCCAGTACTTC. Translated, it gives CASSRPTPTGNRRETQYF.

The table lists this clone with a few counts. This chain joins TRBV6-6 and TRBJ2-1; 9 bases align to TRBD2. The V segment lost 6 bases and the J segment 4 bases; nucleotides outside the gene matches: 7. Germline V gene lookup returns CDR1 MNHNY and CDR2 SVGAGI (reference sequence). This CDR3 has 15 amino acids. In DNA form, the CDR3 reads TGTGCCAGCAGACCAGCGGGGGGAGAGTACAATGAGCAGTTCTTC. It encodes CASRPAGGEYNEQFF.

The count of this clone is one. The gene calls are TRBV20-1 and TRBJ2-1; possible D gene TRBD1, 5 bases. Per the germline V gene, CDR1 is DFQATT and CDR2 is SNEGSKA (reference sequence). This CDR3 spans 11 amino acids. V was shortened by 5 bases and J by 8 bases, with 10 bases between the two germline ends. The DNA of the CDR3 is TGCAGTGCTGGGGCCCTCTATGAGCAGTTCTTC. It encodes CSAGALYEQFF.

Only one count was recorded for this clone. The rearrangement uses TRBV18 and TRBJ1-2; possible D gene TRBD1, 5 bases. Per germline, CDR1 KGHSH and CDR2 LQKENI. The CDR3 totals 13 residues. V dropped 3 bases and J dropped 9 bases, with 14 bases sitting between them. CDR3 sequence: CASSPLGGTSYTF. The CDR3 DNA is TGTGCCAGCTCACCCCTCGGAGGGACGAGCTACACCTTC.

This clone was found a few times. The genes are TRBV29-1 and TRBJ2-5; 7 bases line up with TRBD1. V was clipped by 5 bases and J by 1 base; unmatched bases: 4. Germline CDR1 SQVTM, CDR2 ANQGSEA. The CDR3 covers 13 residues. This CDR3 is CSVKGQLQETQYF. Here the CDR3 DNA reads TGCAGCGTTAAGGGACAGCTCCAAGAGACCCAGTACTTC. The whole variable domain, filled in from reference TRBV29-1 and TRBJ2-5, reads SAVISQKPSRDICQRGTSLTIQCQVDSQVTMMFWYRQQPGQSLTLIATANQGSEATYESGFVIDKFPISRPNLTFSTLTVSNMSPEDSSIYLCSVKGQLQETQYFGPGTRLLVL.

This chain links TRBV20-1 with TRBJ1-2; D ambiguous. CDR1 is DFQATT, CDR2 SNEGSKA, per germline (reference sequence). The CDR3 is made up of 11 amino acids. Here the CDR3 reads CNAILLEDYTF. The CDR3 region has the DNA TGCAATGCAATACTTTTAGAGGACTACACCTTC.

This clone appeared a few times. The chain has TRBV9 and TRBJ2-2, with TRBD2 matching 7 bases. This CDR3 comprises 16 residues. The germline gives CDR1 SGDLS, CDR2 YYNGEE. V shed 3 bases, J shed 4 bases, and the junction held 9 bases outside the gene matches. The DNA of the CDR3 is TGTGCCAGCAGCGCCCAAAGCGGGGTGGTCACCGGGGAGCTGTTTTTT. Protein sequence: CASSAQSGVVTGELFF.

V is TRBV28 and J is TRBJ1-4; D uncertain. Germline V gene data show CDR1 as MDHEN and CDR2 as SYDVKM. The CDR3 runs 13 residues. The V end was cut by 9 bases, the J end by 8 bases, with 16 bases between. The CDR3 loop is CASTGITGEKLFF. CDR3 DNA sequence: TGTGCCAGTACGGGCATCACGGGAGAAAAACTGTTTTTT.

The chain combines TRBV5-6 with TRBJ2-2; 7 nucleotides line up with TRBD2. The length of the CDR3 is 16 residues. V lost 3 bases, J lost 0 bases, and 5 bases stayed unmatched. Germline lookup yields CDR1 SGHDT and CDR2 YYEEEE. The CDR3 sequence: CASSWTRVANTGELFF. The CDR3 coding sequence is TGTGCCAGCAGCTGGACTAGGGTTGCGAACACCGGGGAGCTGTTTTTT.

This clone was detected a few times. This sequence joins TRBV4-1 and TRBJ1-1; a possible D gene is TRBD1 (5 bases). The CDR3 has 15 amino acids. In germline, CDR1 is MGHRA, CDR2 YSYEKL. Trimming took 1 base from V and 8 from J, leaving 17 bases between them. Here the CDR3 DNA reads TGCGCCAGCAGCCAAGTGTGGACAAAAGGTAGAGAAGCTTTCTTT. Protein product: CASSQVWTKGREAFF.

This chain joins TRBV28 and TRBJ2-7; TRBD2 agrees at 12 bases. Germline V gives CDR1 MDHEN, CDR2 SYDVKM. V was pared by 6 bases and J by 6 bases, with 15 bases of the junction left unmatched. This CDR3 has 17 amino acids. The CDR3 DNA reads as TGTGCCAGCAGCGACGCTAGCGGGGGGGGGTTAGGTGTCGAGCAGTACTTC. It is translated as CASSDASGGGLGVEQYF.